The present T cell receptor (beta chain) was sequenced within a study of T cell repertoires in cytomegalovirus infection. Overall study: Public TCR beta signature analysis indicated the presence of both CMV infection and matching HLA type.

This clonotype was seen ten or more times. Its antigen remains unknown. One junction end disagrees with the germline gene, perhaps due to a read error. The CDR3 contains 16 residues. Germline CDR1 reads SGHTA; CDR2 reads FQGTGA. Study conclusions and caveats: The ex vivo response was dominated by HLA-C-restricted CMV-specific TCR beta clonotypes. The cumulative frequency of public TCR beta families identified carriers of CMV plus the relevant HLA.

TCRdb re-analysed the reads in MiXCR, keeping a single row per CDR3 protein. The sample lists tens of thousands of distinct CDR3 sequences, around 21% occurring once. J is TRBJ2-1 and V is TRBV7-3; TRBD1 matches 10 bases. Sequencing was performed on CD8+ T cells from cultured PBMCs, taken from culture after CMV antigen stimulation. The sequence was obtained from a human donor in good health (CMV status not recorded). Some clones in this sample may be carry-over from other donors' samples. The CDR3 here is CASSITGTGVYNEQFF. CDR3 nucleotide sequence: TGTGCCAGCAGCATAACCGGGACAGGGGTTTACAATGAGCAGTTCTTC. Based on the CDR3 plus reference TRBV7-3 and TRBJ2-1, the full variable domain is GAGVSQTPSNKVTEKGKYVELRCDPISGHTALYWYRQSLGQGPEFLIYFQGTGAADDSGLPNDRFFAVRPEGSVSTLKIQRTERGDSAVYLCASSITGTGVYNEQFFGPGTRLTVL.